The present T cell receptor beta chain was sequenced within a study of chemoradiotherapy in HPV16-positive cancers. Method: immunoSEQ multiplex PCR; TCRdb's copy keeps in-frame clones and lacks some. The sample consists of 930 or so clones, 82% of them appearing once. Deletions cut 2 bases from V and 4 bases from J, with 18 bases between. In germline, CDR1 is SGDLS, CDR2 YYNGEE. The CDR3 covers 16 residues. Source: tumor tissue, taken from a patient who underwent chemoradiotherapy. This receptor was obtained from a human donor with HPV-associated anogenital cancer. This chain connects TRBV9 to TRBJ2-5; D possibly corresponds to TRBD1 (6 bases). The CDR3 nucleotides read TGTGCCAGCAGCGTGGGGTCGACAGGAAGCATAGAGACCCAGTACTTC. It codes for CASSVGSTGSIETQYF.